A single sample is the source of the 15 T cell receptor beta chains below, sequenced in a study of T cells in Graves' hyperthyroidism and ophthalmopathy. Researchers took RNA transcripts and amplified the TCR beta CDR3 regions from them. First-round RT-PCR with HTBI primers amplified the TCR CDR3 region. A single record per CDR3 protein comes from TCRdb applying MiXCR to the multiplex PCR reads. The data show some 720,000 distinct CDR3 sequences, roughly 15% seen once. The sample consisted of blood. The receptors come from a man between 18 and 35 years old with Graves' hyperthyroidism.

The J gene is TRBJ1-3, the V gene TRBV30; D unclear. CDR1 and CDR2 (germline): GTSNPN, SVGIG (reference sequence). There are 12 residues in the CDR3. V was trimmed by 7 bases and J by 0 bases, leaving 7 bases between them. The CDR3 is CAFPSSGNTIYF. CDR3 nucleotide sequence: TGTGCCTTTCCTAGCTCTGGAAACACCATATATTTT.

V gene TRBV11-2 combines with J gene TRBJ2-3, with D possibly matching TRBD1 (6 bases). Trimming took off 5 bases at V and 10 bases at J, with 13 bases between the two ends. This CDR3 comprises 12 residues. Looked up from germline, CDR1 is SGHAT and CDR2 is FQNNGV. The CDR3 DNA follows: TGTGCCAGCAGCCAACAGGGTAGGGCGCAGTATTTT. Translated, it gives CASSQQGRAQYF.

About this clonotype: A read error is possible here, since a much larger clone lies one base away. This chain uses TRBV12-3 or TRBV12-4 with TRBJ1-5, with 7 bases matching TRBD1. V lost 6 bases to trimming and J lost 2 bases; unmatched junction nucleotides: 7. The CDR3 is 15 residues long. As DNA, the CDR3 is TGTGCCAGCAGCCGGGGACAGTGGGGCAATCAGCCCCAGCATTTT. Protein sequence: CASSRGQWGNQPQHF.

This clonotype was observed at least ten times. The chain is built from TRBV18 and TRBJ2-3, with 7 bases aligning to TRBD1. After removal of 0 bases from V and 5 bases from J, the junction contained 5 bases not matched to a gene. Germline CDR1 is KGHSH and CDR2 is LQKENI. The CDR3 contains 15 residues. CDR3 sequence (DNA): TGTGCCAGCTCACCACCGGGACAGAGGAAAGATACGCAGTATTTT. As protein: CASSPPGQRKDTQYF.

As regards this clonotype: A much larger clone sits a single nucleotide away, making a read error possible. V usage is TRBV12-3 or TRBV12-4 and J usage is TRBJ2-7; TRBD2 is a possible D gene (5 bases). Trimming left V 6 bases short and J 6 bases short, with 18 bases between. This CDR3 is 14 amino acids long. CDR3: CASSLVASVGEQYF. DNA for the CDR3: TGTGCCAGCAGCCTGGTAGCGTCTGTGGGCGAGCAGTACTTC.

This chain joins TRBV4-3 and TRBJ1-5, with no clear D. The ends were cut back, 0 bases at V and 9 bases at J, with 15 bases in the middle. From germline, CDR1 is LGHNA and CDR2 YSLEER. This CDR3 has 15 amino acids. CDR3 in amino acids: CASSQETDLQSPQHF. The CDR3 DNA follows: TGCGCCAGCAGCCAAGAAACAGACCTCCAATCGCCCCAGCATTTT.

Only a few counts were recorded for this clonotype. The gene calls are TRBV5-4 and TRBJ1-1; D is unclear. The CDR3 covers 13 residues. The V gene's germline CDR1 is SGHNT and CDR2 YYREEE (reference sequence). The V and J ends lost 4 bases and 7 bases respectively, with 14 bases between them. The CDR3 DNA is TGTGCCAGCAGCCCTAGGACCGGCGGTGAAGCTTTCTTT. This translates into CASSPRTGGEAFF.

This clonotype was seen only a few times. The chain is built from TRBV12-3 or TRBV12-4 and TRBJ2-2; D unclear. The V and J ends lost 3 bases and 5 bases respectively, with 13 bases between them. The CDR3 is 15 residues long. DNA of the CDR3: TGTGCCAGCAGTTTTGGGCGACGGCTAACCGGGGAGCTGTTTTTT. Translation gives CASSFGRRLTGELFF.

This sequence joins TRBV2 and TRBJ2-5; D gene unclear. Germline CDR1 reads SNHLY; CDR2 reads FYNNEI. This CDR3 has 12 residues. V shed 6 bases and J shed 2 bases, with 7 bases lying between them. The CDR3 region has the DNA TGTGCCAGCAGGGGGATACAAGAGACCCAGTACTTC. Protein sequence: CASRGIQETQYF.

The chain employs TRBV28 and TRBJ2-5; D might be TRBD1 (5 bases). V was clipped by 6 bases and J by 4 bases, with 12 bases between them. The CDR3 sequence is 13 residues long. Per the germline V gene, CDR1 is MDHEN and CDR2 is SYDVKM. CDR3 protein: CASSVDSLETQYF. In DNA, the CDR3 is TGTGCCAGCAGCGTAGACAGCCTAGAGACCCAGTACTTC.

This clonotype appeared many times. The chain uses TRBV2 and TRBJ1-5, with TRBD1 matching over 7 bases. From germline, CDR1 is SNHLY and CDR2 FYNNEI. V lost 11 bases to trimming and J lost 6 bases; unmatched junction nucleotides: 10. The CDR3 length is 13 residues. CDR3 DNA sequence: TGTGCCGCCAGGGAGGGGGCGGGTCAGCCCCAGCATTTT. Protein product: CAAREGAGQPQHF.

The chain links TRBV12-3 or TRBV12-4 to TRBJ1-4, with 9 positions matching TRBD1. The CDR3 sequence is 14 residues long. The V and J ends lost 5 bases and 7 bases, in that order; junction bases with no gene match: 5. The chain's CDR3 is CASSRQGVGEKLFF. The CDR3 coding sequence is TGTGCCAGCAGTCGACAGGGGGTGGGTGAAAAACTGTTTTTT.

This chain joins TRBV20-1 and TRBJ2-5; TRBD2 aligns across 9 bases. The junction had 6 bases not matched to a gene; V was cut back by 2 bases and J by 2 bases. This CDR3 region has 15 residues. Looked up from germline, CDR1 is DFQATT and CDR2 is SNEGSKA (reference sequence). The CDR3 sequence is CSARKAGGPQETQYF. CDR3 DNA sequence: TGCAGTGCTAGAAAAGCGGGAGGCCCGCAAGAGACCCAGTACTTC.

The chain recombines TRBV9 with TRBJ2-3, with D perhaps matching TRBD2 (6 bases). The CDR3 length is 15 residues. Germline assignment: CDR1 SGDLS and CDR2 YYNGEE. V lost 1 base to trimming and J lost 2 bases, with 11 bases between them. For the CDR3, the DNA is TGTGCCAGCAGCGTAAGGGCGGGAACCACAGATACGCAGTATTTT. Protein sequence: CASSVRAGTTDTQYF.

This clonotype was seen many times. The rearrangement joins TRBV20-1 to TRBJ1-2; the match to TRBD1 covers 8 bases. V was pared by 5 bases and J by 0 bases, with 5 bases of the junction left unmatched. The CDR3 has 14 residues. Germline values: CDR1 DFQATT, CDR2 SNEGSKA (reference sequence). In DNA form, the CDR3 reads TGCAGTGCTGGGGACAGGAGAACTAACTATGGCTACACCTTC. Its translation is CSAGDRRTNYGYTF.